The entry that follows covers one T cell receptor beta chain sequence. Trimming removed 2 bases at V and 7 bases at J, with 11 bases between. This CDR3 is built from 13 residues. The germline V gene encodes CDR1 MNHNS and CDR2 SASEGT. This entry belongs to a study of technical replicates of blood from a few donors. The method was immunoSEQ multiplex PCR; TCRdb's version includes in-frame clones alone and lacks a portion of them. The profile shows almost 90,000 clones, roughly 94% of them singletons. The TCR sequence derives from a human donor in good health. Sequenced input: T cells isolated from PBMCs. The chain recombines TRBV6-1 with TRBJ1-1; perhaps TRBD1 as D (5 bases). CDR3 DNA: TGTGCCAGCAGTGAAACCCTCGGGGGTGAAGCTTTCTTT. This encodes CASSETLGGEAFF.